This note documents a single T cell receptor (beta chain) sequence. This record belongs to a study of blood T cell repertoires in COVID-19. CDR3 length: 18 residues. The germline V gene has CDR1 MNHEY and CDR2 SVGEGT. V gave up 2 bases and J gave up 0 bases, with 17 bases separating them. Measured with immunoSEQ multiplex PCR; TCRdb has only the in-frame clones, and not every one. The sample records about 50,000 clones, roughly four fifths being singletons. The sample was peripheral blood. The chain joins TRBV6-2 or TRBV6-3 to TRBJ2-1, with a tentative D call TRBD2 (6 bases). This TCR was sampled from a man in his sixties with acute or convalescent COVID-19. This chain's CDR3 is CASSYNAGRSRSYNEQFF. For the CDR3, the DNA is TGTGCCAGCAGTTACAATGCAGGGAGGAGTCGCTCCTACAATGAGCAGTTCTTC.